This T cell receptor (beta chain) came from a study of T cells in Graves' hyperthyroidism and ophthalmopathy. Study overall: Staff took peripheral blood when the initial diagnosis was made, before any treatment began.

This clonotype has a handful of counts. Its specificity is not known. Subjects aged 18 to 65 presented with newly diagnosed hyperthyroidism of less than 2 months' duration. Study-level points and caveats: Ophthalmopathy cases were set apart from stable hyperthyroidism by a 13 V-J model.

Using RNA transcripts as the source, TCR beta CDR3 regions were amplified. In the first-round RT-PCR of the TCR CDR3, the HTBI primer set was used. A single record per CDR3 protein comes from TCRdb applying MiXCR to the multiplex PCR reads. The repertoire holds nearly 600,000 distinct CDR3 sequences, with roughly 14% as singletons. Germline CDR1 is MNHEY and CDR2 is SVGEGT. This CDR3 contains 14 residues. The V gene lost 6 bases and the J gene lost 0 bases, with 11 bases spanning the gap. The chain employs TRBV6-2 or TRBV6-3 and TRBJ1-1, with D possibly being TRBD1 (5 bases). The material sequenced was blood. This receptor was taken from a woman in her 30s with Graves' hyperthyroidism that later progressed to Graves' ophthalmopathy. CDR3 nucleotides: TGTGCCAGCAGCTACAGGAATATGAACACTGAAGCTTTCTTT. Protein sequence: CASSYRNMNTEAFF.